This is a list of T cell receptor beta chains from one sample in a study of OX40 agonist ivuxolimab in advanced cancers. Sequencing was performed with immunoSEQ multiplex PCR; in TCRdb, only in-frame clones are kept and a portion is missing. The data contain approximately 90,000 clones, around 90% of them singletons. Here the sequenced sample was CD4+ or CD8+ T cells sorted from blood, taken in a trial of the OX40 agonist ivuxolimab. The origin of the receptors is an adult with an advanced solid tumor such as melanoma, head and neck, liver or kidney cancer. Each CDR3 is given with its conserved first and last residue. The D gene is left open where the match is weak. Clone size is stated in some rows and not others, as once, few, many or a class when expanded.

>TRBJ1-2|.|once|TRBV19
CASSVQANYGYTF
TGTGCCAGTAGCGTACAGGCTAACTATGGCTACACCTTC
>TRBJ1-3|TRBD1|.|TRBV2
CASSRDRGRSGERNTIYF
TGTGCCAGCAGCCGGGACAGGGGGCGCAGTGGTGAGAGAAACACCATATATTTT
>TRBJ2-7|TRBD1|.|TRBV19
CASSISSQGQFYEQYF
TGTGCCAGTAGTATATCCAGTCAGGGACAGTTCTACGAGCAGTACTTC
>TRBJ2-5|.|.|TRBV5-1
CASSWVVGEQETQYF
TGCGCCAGCAGTTGGGTGGTAGGGGAGCAAGAGACCCAGTACTTC
>TRBJ1-1|.|.|TRBV27
CASSLWNLGTEAFF
TGTGCCAGCAGTTTATGGAACTTGGGCACTGAAGCTTTCTTT
>TRBJ2-2|.|once|TRBV9
CASSLHSRGGGELFF
TGTGCCAGCAGCCTTCACTCCCGGGGCGGCGGGGAGCTGTTTTTT
>TRBJ2-2|.|.|TRBV5-1
CASTFSGELFF
TGCGCCAGCACGTTCTCCGGGGAGCTGTTTTTT
>TRBJ2-3|TRBD2|.|TRBV10-1
CASGPQAGGRDTQYF
TGCGCCAGTGGACCGCAAGCGGGAGGACGCGATACGCAGTATTTT
>TRBJ1-2|.|.|TRBV29-1
CSSGESINYGYTF
TGCAGCTCAGGGGAGAGTATCAACTATGGCTACACCTTC
>TRBJ2-1|.|.|TRBV18
CASSPPTFDEQFF
TGTGCCAGCTCACCACCAACTTTCGATGAGCAGTTCTTC
>TRBJ2-5|TRBD1|.|TRBV6-1
CASSVQGTGKETQYF
TGTGCCAGCAGTGTTCAAGGGACAGGGAAAGAGACCCAGTACTTC
>TRBJ1-2|.|.|TRBV5-4
CASSANWAGGYTF
TGTGCCAGCAGCGCTAACTGGGCAGGAGGCTACACCTTC
>TRBJ2-7|.|.|TRBV2
CASKTGTDSYEQYF
TGTGCCAGCAAGACCGGGACCGACTCCTACGAGCAGTACTTC
>TRBJ2-1|.|.|TRBV2
CASSEGLSGWRLRNEQFF
TGTGCCAGCAGTGAAGGTCTATCCGGGTGGAGACTTCGCAATGAGCAGTTCTTC
>TRBJ2-5|TRBD1|.|TRBV6-6
CATRGQNQETQYF
TGTGCCACCCGGGGACAGAATCAAGAGACCCAGTACTTC
>TRBJ1-4|TRBD1|.|TRBV5-5
CASSFRGQSNEKLFF
TGTGCCAGCAGCTTTAGGGGGCAGAGTAATGAAAAACTGTTTTTT
>TRBJ1-2|.|.|TRBV5-4
CASSFGADGYTF
TGTGCCAGCAGCTTTGGGGCCGACGGCTACACCTTC
>TRBJ1-1|.|.|TRBV6-1
CATSYFGETEAFF
TGTGCCACCTCTTACTTTGGGGAAACTGAAGCTTTCTTT